Listed below are T cell receptor beta chains from one sample, sequenced in a study of T cell clonotyping in hematopoietic cell transplantation. The table came from immunoSEQ multiplex PCR; TCRdb's copy has only in-frame clones and leaves some out. The repertoire holds under 20,000 clones, with around three quarters as singletons. The sequenced sample was peripheral blood mononuclear cells, obtained before stem cell transplant. The receptors shown here come from a man aged 55 to 69 with acute myeloid leukemia. Some clones in this sample may be carry-over from other donors' samples. CDR3s include the opening cysteine and the closing phenylalanine or tryptophan. A D gene is named only where the DNA matches it firmly. Not all rows give a size; the values are once, few, many and, for expanded clones, a class.

>.|.|TRBJ1-2|TRBV28
TGTGCCAGCAGTTCTCCGCGGCAAGGGCGCCATGGCTACACCTTC
CASSSPRQGRHGYTF
>.|.|TRBJ2-4|TRBV30
TGTGCCTGGAGTAAAGGGCAAAACATTCAGTACTTC
CAWSKGQNIQYF
>few|TRBD1|TRBJ2-5|TRBV7-9
TGTGCCAGCAGCTTATCGGGTGACAGGGACCAAGAGACCCAGTACTTC
CASSLSGDRDQETQYF
>.|.|TRBJ1-3|TRBV7-3
TGTGCCAGCAGCCTAGACAGAAGGTCTGGAAACACCATATATTTT
CASSLDRRSGNTIYF
>.|TRBD2|TRBJ2-3|TRBV9
TGTGCCAGCAGCGTAGGTAGCGGGGGATCGGATACGCAGTATTTT
CASSVGSGGSDTQYF
>.|.|TRBJ1-2|TRBV5-1
TGCGCCAGCAGCCCTGCCGACGGGATACCCTACACCTTC
CASSPADGIPYTF
>few|.|TRBJ2-7|TRBV6-5
TGTGCCAGCAGCCTACTAGGGGACTACGAGCAGTACTTC
CASSLLGDYEQYF
>.|.|TRBJ2-5|TRBV5-4
TGTGCCAGCAGCTTTGAACGGTCGCAAGAGACCCAGTACTTC
CASSFERSQETQYF
>.|.|TRBJ2-2|TRBV7-9
TGTGCCAGCAGCTTAGGGACCTTCAGGGGATGGGGCACCGGGGAGCTGTTTTTT
CASSLGTFRGWGTGELFF
>.|.|TRBJ1-2|TRBV28
TGTGCCAGCAGTCTCCCGACAGAATCCTATGGCTACACCTTC
CASSLPTESYGYTF
>.|.|TRBJ2-7|TRBV2
TGTGCCAGCGCCACGGGTGGCGGGTACGAGCAGTACTTC
CASATGGGYEQYF
>once|.|TRBJ1-5|TRBV19
TGTGCCAGTAGTAGCAACAGGGTTGGTGCGAGCAATCAGCCCCAGCATTTT
CASSSNRVGASNQPQHF
>.|.|TRBJ1-3|TRBV6-6
TGTGCCAGCAGTTATAGCTCTGGAAACACCATATATTTT
CASSYSSGNTIYF
>.|TRBD1|TRBJ1-4|TRBV18
TGTGCCTGCGGGACAGGCAGTGAAAAACTGTTTTTT
CACGTGSEKLFF
>.|.|TRBJ2-7|TRBV29-1
TGCAGCGTAGCCGGTACAGCCCCCTACGAGCAGTACTTC
CSVAGTAPYEQYF
>.|TRBD1|TRBJ1-4|TRBV18
TGTGCCAGCTCACGATGGCAGGGGGCGGATGAAAAACTGTTTTTT
CASSRWQGADEKLFF
>.|TRBD1|TRBJ2-5|TRBV5-6
TGTGCCAGCAGCATATCGGACAGGGGGCTTGAAGAGACCCAGTACTTC
CASSISDRGLEETQYF
>few|.|TRBJ1-1|TRBV30
TGTGCCTGGAGTGTACCCCCGTCCGAGACTGAAGCTTTCTTT
CAWSVPPSETEAFF
>.|.|TRBJ2-6|TRBV9
TGTGCCAGTATTACAGAGACTGGGGCCAACGTCCTGACTTTC
CASITETGANVLTF
>.|.|TRBJ1-6|TRBV2
TGTGCCAGCAGTCCCGGGACACGTTCCGCTTCACCCCTCCACTTT
CASSPGTRSASPLHF
>.|TRBD2|TRBJ2-1|TRBV7-3
TGTGCCAGCAGCCCCCCCCGGGGGGATGAGCAGTTCTTC
CASSPPRGDEQFF
>.|.|TRBJ1-5|TRBV21-1
TGTGCCAGCAGCAAAGAATGGGTTCGGGGAGAGAAAATACCGGGCTTCAATCAGCCCCAGCATTTT
CASSKEWVRGEKIPGFNQPQHF
>.|TRBD1|TRBJ1-5|TRBV4-2
TGTGCCAGCAGCCAAGATCCGGACAGGGTCGGACAGCCCCAGCATTTT
CASSQDPDRVGQPQHF
>.|.|TRBJ1-3|TRBV7-2
TGTGCCAGCAGCTTAGGACGGGGAGGGTCTGGAAACACCATATATTTT
CASSLGRGGSGNTIYF
>.|.|TRBJ2-5|TRBV19
TGTGCCAGTAGTATACCTGGGGGGGAGACCCAGTACTTC
CASSIPGGETQYF
>.|.|TRBJ1-3|TRBV6-1
TGTGCCAGCAGTGAACAACAAATCGGGGCTTCTGGAAACACCATATATTTT
CASSEQQIGASGNTIYF
>.|.|TRBJ1-3|TRBV4-2
TGTGCCAGCAGCCAGGATGACGGGGTCGGAAACACCATATATTTT
CASSQDDGVGNTIYF
>.|.|TRBJ1-5|TRBV27
TGTGCCAGCAGTGCGGACGGGAAGTATCAGCCCCAGCATTTT
CASSADGKYQPQHF
>.|.|TRBJ2-5|TRBV7-9
TGTGCCAGCAGCTCTCGTGGTCCGGAGACCCAGTACTTC
CASSSRGPETQYF
>few|.|TRBJ2-5|TRBV11-1
TGTGCCAGCAGCTTAGCGGGGCGGGAGACCCAGTACTTC
CASSLAGRETQYF
>.|TRBD2|TRBJ2-3|TRBV7-3
TGTGCCAGCAGCTTAGGAGGGAGGGCACTAGATACGCAGTATTTT
CASSLGGRALDTQYF
>.|TRBD1|TRBJ2-7|TRBV6-5
TGTGCCAGCAGGACAGGGCTCGGCGAGCAGTACTTC
CASRTGLGEQYF
>.|.|TRBJ1-6|TRBV19
TGTGCCAGTAGTATTGCGGATAATTCACCCCTCCACTTT
CASSIADNSPLHF
>.|TRBD1|TRBJ2-7|TRBV19
TGTGCCAGTAGTATCGGGACAGCCTCCTACGAGCAGTACTTC
CASSIGTASYEQYF
>.|.|TRBJ1-3|TRBV30
TGTGCCCATTCGTTAGACAGTCGGCGTGGAAACACCATATATTTT
CAHSLDSRRGNTIYF
>.|.|TRBJ1-2|TRBV29-1
TGCAGCGTTGAACCAGCTTGGGGGCTTGGCTACACCTTC
CSVEPAWGLGYTF
>.|.|TRBJ2-7|TRBV29-1
TGCAGCGTTGACCCGGTCGGACAAGGGGGGAAATCCGGGCAGTACTTC
CSVDPVGQGGKSGQYF
>.|.|TRBJ2-1|TRBV2
TGTGCCAGCCTAAGCCGAGGGGGGGGCAATGAGCAGTTCTTC
CASLSRGGGNEQFF
>.|.|TRBJ2-2|TRBV11-3
TGTGCCAGCAGCTTCGGTGTTGAGGACGGGGAGCTGTTTTTT
CASSFGVEDGELFF
>.|.|TRBJ1-1|TRBV5-1
TGCGCCAGCAGCTTGGGGGTTGAATACACTGAAGCTTTCTTT
CASSLGVEYTEAFF
>few|.|TRBJ1-1|TRBV27
TGTGCCAGCAGTCGCGGACCGAGGGCTGAAGCTTTCTTT
CASSRGPRAEAFF
>few|TRBD1|TRBJ2-2|TRBV5-6
TGTGCCAGCAGCTTCTGGGGACAGGGGACCGGGGAGCTGTTTTTT
CASSFWGQGTGELFF
>.|TRBD1|TRBJ1-4|TRBV19
TGTGCCAGTAGTCCAGGACAGGGGTTTGGTAATGAAAAACTGTTTTTT
CASSPGQGFGNEKLFF
>.|TRBD1|TRBJ1-3|TRBV10-3
TGTGCCATCAGTTCTCCGGGACAGTTCTCTGGAAACACCATATATTTT
CAISSPGQFSGNTIYF
>.|.|TRBJ2-7|TRBV30
TGTGCCTGGGGTTCAGTGGGGGACTCCTACGAGCAGTACTTC
CAWGSVGDSYEQYF
>.|.|TRBJ1-1|TRBV6-1
TGTGCCAGCAGTGATTTGGCCGACACTGAAGCTTTCTTT
CASSDLADTEAFF